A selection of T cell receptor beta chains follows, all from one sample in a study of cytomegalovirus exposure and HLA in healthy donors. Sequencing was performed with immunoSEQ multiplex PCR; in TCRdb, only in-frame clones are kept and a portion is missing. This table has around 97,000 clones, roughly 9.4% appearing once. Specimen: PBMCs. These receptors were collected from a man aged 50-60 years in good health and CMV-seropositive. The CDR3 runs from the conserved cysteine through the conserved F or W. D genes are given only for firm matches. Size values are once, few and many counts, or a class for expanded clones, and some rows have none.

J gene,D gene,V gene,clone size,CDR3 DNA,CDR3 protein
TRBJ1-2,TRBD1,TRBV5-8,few,TGTGCCAGCAGCTCCGCCGGGACAGGGACCTTTTATGGCTACACCTTC,CASSSAGTGTFYGYTF
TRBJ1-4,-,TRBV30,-,TGTGCCTGGAGTGGGAGCCGGACAAACACTAATGAAAAACTGTTTTTT,CAWSGSRTNTNEKLFF
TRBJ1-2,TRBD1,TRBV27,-,TGTGCCAGCAGACCGACAGGGCAAGTCCCTAACTATGGCTACACCTTC,CASRPTGQVPNYGYTF
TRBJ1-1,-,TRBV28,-,TGTGCCAGCAGTTTATCGGATCGGGGGACCCCTGAAGCTTTCTTT,CASSLSDRGTPEAFF
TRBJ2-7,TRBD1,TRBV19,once,TGTGCCAGTAGTACCCCCGGGACAGTTTACGAGCAGTACTTC,CASSTPGTVYEQYF
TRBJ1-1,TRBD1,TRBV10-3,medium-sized,TGTGCCATCAGTGAGATCGACAGGGGTACTGAAGCTTTCTTT,CAISEIDRGTEAFF
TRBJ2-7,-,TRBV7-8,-,TGTGCCAGCAGCTTAGTCGCAGGTTACTACGAGCAGTACTTC,CASSLVAGYYEQYF
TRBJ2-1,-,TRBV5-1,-,TGCGCCAGCAGCCGTAGACTAGGTGAGGGCCAGGCCTACAATGAGCAGTTCTTC,CASSRRLGEGQAYNEQFF
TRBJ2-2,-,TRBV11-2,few,TGTGCCAGCAGCTTGGGGGCCACCGGGGAGCTGTTTTTT,CASSLGATGELFF
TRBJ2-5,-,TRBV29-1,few,TGCAGCGTTGGAATAGGCCGGGAGTTGGTGACCCAGTACTTC,CSVGIGRELVTQYF
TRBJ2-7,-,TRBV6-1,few,TGTGCCAGCAGTGGGGAGTGGGGGCCCCTTAGGGAGCAGTACTTC,CASSGEWGPLREQYF
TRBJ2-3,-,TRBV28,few,TGTGCCAGCAGTTTAGGCAGGGGAGATACGCAGTATTTT,CASSLGRGDTQYF
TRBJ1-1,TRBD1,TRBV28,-,TGTGCCAGCAGTTTCGGGGACAGGGAGTATCCTGAAGCTTTCTTT,CASSFGDREYPEAFF
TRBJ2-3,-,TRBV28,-,TGTGCCAGCTGGGCGGGAATCACAGATACGCAGTATTTT,CASWAGITDTQYF
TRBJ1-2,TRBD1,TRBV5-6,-,TGTGCCAGCAGCTTCAGGACAGGGGGCTATGGCTACACCTTC,CASSFRTGGYGYTF
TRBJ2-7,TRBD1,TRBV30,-,TGTGCCTGGAGGGACAGGGGCTACGAGCAGTACTTC,CAWRDRGYEQYF
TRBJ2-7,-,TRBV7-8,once,TGTGCCAGCAGCCTCACCGGAGGCGCCCCCCGCTACGAGCAGTACTTC,CASSLTGGAPRYEQYF
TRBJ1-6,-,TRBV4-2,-,TGTGCCAGCAGCCTATCAGGGGATAATTCACCCCTCCACTTT,CASSLSGDNSPLHF
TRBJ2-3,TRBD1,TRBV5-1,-,TGCGCCAGCAGCTTGGCCCGAGGACAGGGCCAGACCGCAGATACGCAGTATTTT,CASSLARGQGQTADTQYF
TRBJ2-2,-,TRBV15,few,TGTGCCACCAGCAGAGTAGGCTCCGGGGATCCGTACACCGGGGAGCTGTTTTTT,CATSRVGSGDPYTGELFF
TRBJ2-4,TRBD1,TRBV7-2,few,TGTGCCAGCAGCTTAGCCGGGGACAGGGTAGACATTCAGTACTTC,CASSLAGDRVDIQYF